This TCR beta chain was captured in a study of cytotoxic CD8 clonotypes in ibrutinib-treated CLL. Study as a whole: Of a cohort that held 11 relapsed/refractory and some 14 treatment-naive patients, approximately 18 were IGHV unmutated.

V was clipped by 4 bases and J by 2 bases, with 11 bases between them. Germline V gene lookup returns CDR1 SGDLS and CDR2 YYNGEE. The CDR3 runs to 14 residues. Libraries were prepared by immunoSEQ multiplex PCR; TCRdb keeps only in-frame clonotypes and omits some of them. The table lists 65,000 to 95,000 clones, about 86% of them singletons. Notes on the study in general: The public clonotypes identified were infrequent and showed contraction or stability on treatment. Sampling times differed between sustained-remission and progressing patients. Ibrutinib response saw clonality rise, and progression saw it return toward baseline.

Regarding this clone: Its antigen is currently unknown.

The material sequenced was PBMCs, taken before ibrutinib treatment. This TCR came from a human donor with chronic lymphocytic leukemia. The chain recombines TRBV9 with TRBJ2-3; D is unclear. In DNA form, the CDR3 reads TGTGCCAGCAGCCCCCGCCCAATCACAGATACGCAGTATTTT. Protein sequence: CASSPRPITDTQYF. Together with reference TRBV9 and TRBJ2-3, the CDR3 gives the full variable domain: DSGVTQTPKHLITATGQRVTLRCSPRSGDLSVYWYQQSLDQGLQFLIQYYNGEERAKGNILERFSAQQFPDLHSELNLSSLELGDSALYFCASSPRPITDTQYFGPGTRLTVL.